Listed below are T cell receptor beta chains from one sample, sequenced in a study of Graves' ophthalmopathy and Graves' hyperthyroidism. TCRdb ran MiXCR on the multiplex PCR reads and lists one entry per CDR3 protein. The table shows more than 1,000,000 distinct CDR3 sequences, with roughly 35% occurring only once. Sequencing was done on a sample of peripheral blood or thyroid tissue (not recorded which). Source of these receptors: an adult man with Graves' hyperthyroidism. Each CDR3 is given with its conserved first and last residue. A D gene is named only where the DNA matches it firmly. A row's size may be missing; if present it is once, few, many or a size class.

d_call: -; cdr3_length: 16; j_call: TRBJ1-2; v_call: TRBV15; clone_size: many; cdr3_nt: TGTGCCACCAGCAGAGATTGGGGCTCGGTGGGCTATGGCTACACCTTC; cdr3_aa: CATSRDWGSVGYGYTF
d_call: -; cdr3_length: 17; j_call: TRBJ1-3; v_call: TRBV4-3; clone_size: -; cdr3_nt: TGCGCCAGCAGCCAAGCCAGAATCTTGGGGGCTGGAAACACCATATATTTT; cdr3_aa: CASSQARILGAGNTIYF
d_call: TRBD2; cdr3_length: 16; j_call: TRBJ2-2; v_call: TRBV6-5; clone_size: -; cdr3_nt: TGTGCCAGCAGGGGGGGGGACTTAGGAAACACCGGGGAGCTGTCTTGG; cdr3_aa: CASRGGDLGNTGELSW
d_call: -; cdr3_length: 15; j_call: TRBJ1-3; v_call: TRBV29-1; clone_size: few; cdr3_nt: TGCAGCGTTGTGCCGGGAACGAGCTCTGGAAACACCATATATTTT; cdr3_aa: CSVVPGTSSGNTIYF
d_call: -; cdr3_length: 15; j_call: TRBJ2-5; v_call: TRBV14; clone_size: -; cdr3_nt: TGTGCCAGCAGCCCACAGCGGATGTACCAAGAGACCCAGTACTTC; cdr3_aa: CASSPQRMYQETQYF
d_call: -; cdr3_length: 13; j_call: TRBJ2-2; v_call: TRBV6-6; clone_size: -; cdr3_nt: TGTGCCAGCAGGGTAGAGAACACCGGGGAGCTGTTTTTT; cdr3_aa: CASRVENTGELFF
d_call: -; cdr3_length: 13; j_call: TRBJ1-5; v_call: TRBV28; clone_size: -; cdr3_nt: TGTGCCAGCAACTCAGGGATAAGGCAGCCCCAGCATTTT; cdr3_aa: CASNSGIRQPQHF
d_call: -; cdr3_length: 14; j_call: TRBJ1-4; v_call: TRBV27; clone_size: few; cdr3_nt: TGTGCCAGCAGTTTTGGGCCAGAGTCCGCAAAACTGTTTTTT; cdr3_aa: CASSFGPESAKLFF
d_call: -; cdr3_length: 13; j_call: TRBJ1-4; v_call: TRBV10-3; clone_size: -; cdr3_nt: TGTGCCATCAGATACCAACAGGGTGAAAAACTGTTTTTT; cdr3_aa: CAIRYQQGEKLFF
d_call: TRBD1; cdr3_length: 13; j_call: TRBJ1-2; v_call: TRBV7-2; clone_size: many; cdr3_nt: TGTGCCAGCAGCCGCCGGACAGGGTATGGCTACACCTTC; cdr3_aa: CASSRRTGYGYTF
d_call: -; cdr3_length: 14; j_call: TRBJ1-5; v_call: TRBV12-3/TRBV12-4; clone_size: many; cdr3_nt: TGTGCCAGCAGTTCCCGAGCGGTGTTCCAGCCCCAGCATTTT; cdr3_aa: CASSSRAVFQPQHF
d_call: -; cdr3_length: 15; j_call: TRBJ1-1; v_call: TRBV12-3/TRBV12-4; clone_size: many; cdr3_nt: TGTGCCAGCAGCCGCACGTTTTGGTATGACACTGAAGCTTTCTTT; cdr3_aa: CASSRTFWYDTEAFF
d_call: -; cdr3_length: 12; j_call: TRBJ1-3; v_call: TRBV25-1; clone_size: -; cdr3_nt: TGTGCCAGCACTTCACCGGGAAACACCATATATTTT; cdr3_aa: CASTSPGNTIYF
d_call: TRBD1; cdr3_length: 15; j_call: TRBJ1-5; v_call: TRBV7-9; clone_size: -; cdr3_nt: TGTGCCAGCAGCCTTTACAGGGGCTTGGAACAGCCCCAGCATTTT; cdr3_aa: CASSLYRGLEQPQHF
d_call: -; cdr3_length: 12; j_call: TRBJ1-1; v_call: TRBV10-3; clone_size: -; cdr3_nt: TGTGCCATCGGGGCGGGGGGGAGTGAGCAGTTCTTT; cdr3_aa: CAIGAGGSEQFF
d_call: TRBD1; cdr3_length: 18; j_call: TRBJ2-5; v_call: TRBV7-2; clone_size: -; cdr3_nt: TGTGCCAGCAGCTTAGTCGAGTGGACAGGGGGGATCCAAGAGACCCAGTACTTC; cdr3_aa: CASSLVEWTGGIQETQYF
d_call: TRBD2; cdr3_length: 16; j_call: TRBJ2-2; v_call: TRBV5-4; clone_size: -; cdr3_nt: TGTGCCAGCAGCTTTCCGGGACTAGCGCGTACCGGGGAGCTGTTTTTT; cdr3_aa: CASSFPGLARTGELFF
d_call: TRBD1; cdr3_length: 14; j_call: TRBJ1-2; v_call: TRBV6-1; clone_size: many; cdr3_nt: TGTGCCAGCAGTGCCGCGGGACAGTTCTATGGCTACACCTTC; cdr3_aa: CASSAAGQFYGYTF
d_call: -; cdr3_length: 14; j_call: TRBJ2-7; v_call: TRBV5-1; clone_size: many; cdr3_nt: TGCGCCAGCAGCTCCCCGGGACCACCCTACGAGCAGTACTTC; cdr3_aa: CASSSPGPPYEQYF
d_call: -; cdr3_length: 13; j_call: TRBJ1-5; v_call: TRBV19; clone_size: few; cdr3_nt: TGTGCCAGTAGTTCACAGGTCTATCAGCCCCAGCATTTT; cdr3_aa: CASSSQVYQPQHF
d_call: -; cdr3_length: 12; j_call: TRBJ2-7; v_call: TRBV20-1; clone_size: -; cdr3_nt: TGCAGTGCCTCTCATCGGGCGGATAAGCAGTACTTC; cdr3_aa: CSASHRADKQYF
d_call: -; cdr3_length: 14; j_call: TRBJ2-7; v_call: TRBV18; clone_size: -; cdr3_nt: TGTGCCAGCTCCACCACCAGGGCGGAGGGGGAGCAGTACTTC; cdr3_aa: CASSTTRAEGEQYF
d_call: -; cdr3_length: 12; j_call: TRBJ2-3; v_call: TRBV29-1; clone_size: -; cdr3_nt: TGCAGCGTTCGCCTGAGCACAGATACGCAGTATTTT; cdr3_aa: CSVRLSTDTQYF
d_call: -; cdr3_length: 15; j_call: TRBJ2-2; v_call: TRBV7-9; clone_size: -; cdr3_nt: TGTGCCAGCAGCTCCGAGGGGTGGGACACCGGGGAGCTGTTTTTT; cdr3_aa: CASSSEGWDTGELFF
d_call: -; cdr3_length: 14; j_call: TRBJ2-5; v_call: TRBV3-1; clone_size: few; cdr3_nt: TGTGCCAGCAGCCGTATGGAAACAAGGGAGACCCAGTACTTC; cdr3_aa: CASSRMETRETQYF
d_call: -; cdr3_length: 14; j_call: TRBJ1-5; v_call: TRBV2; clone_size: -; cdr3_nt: TGTGCCAGCAGGACGGGGGGTAGGAGTCAGCCCCAGCATTTT; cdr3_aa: CASRTGGRSQPQHF
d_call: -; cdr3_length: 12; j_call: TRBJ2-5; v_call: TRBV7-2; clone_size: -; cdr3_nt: TGTGCCAGCAGCTTATGGAGACAGACCCAGTACTTC; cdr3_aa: CASSLWRQTQYF
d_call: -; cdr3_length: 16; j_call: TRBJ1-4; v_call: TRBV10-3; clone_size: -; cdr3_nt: TGTGCCATCAACCCCGGGGTCAGCGCAACTAATGAAAAACTGTTTTTT; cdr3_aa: CAINPGVSATNEKLFF
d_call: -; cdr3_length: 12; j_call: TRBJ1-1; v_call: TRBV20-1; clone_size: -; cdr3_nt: TGCAGTGCGACACACACTAGCGGGAGGGCTTTCTTT; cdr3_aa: CSATHTSGRAFF
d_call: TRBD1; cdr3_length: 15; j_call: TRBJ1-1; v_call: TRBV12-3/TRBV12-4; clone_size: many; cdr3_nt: TGTGCCAGCAGCACCAAACAGGGGGCTCCCTTTGAAGCTTTCTTT; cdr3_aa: CASSTKQGAPFEAFF
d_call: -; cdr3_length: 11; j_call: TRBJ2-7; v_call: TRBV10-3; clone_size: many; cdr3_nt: TGTGCCATCAGGACAGCCTACGAGCAGTACTTC; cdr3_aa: CAIRTAYEQYF
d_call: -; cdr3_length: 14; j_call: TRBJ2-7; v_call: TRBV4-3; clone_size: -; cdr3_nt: TGCGCCAGCAGCCTTTTCCGGACTTCGGGGGAGCAGTACTTC; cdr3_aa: CASSLFRTSGEQYF
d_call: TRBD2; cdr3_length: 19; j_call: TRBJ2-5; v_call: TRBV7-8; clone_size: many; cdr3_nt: TGTGCCAGCAGCCTCCCGACTAGCGGGGGGGTGGATCCCCCAGAGACCCAGTACTTC; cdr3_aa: CASSLPTSGGVDPPETQYF
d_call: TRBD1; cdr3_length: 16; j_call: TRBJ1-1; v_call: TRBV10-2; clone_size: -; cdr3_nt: TGCGCCAGCAGTGCGAGGAGGGACAGGGGAGGCACTGAAGCTTTCTTT; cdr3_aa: CASSARRDRGGTEAFF
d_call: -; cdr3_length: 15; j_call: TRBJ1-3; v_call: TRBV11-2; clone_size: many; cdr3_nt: TGTGCCAGCAGCTTACCAGGGACGGCTGGAAACACCATATATTTT; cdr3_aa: CASSLPGTAGNTIYF
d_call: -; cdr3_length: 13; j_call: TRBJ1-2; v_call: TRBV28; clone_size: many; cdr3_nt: TGTGCCAGCAGTTTGGTTCAGTCCTATGGCTACACCTTC; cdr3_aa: CASSLVQSYGYTF
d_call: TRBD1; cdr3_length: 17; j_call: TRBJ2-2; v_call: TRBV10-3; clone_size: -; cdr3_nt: TGTGCCATCGGGATAAGAGGGGGCGGTGGAAACACCGGGGAGCTGTTTTTT; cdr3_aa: CAIGIRGGGGNTGELFF
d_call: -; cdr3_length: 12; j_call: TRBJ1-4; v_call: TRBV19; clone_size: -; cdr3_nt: TGTGCCAGTATTATTCCACGGAAAAAACTGTTTTTT; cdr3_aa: CASIIPRKKLFF
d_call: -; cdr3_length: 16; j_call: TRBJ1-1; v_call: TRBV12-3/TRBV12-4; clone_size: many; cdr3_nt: TGTGCCAGCAGGGCTGACAGGACCCACGCGAACACTGAAGCTTTCTTT; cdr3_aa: CASRADRTHANTEAFF
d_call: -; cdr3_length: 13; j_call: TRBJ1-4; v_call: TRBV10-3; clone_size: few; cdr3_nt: TGTGCCATCAGTGAGGCGACACGCGGGGAACTGTTTTTT; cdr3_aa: CAISEATRGELFF
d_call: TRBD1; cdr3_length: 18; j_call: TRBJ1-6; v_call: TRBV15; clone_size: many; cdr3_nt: TGTGCCACCAGCCTAGAGGGACAGGGCCCTGGGTATAATTCACCCCTCCACTTT; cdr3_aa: CATSLEGQGPGYNSPLHF
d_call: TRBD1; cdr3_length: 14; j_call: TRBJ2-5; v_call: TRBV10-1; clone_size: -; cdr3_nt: TGTGCCATCAGGCTTGACAGGGCAGGAGAGACCCAGTACTTC; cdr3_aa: CAIRLDRAGETQYF
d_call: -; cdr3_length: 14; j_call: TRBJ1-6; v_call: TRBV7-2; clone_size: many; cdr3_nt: TGTGCCAGCAGCTTAGCAAACGATAATTCACCCCTCCACTTT; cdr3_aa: CASSLANDNSPLHF
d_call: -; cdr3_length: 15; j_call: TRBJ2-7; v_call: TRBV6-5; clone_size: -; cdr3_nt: TGTGCCAGCAGTTACTCTCCCCAGGGGGGGCACGAGCAGTACTTC; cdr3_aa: CASSYSPQGGHEQYF
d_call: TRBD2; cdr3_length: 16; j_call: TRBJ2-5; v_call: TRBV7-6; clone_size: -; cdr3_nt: TGTGCCAGCAGCTTATCCCGACTAGCGGGAAGAAAGACCCAGTACTTC; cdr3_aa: CASSLSRLAGRKTQYF
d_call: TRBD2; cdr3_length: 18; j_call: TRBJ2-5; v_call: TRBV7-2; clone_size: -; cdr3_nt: TGTGCCAGCAGCTTAGTCTCTCTCGTAGCGGGAGGCTTAGAGACCCAGTACTTC; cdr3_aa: CASSLVSLVAGGLETQYF